The source of this T cell receptor beta chain is a study of CD8 T cells in Susac syndrome. Notes on the study in general: As acknowledged by the study, its TCR sequencing and HLA analysis included a relatively small number of individuals.

With regard to this clonotype: The antigen is undetermined.

The multiple sclerosis control group comprised treatment-naive patients with stable or active relapsing-remitting disease. An amount of RNA that ranged from about 0.45 to 1 ug was reverse transcribed with random hexamers. Amplification of TCR beta CDR3 spanned 54 Vbeta and 13 Jbeta via immunoSEQ multiplex PCR. TCRdb fed the immunoSEQ multiplex PCR reads into MiXCR, producing one record per CDR3 protein. This table has about 300,000 distinct CDR3 sequences, about 92% appearing once. Trimming at V came to 7 bases and at J to 0 bases, leaving 6 bases not matched to a gene. This CDR3 spans 17 amino acids.

The TCR comes from a human donor with multiple sclerosis. This chain links TRBV12-3 or TRBV12-4 with TRBJ2-1; 13 positions agree with TRBD2. The material sequenced was CD4+ T cells from PBMCs. The CDR3 loop is CASTLAGGAVSYNEQFF. The CDR3 nucleotides read TGTGCCAGCACACTAGCGGGAGGGGCCGTCTCCTACAATGAGCAGTTCTTC.